This entry concerns a single T cell receptor (beta chain). There are 16 residues in the CDR3. Germline V gene lookup returns CDR1 KGHSY and CDR2 FQNENV. Trimming pared 4 bases from V and 6 bases from J, leaving 18 bases between. This specimen belongs to a study of T cell changes during pregnancy in multiple sclerosis. Method: immunoSEQ multiplex PCR; TCRdb's copy keeps in-frame clones and lacks some. The table shows over 25,000 clones, with about 89% occurring only once. The sequencing used CD8+ T cells from peripheral blood mononuclear cells, collected before pregnancy. This TCR was recovered from a female donor with multiple sclerosis, enrolled in a pregnancy study. The chain has TRBV16 and TRBJ2-2; tentatively, D is TRBD1 (6 bases). The CDR3 DNA reads as TGTGCCAGCAGCCTAGACCAACAGGGTTCTCCCGGGGAGCTGTTTTTT. It specifies CASSLDQQGSPGELFF.